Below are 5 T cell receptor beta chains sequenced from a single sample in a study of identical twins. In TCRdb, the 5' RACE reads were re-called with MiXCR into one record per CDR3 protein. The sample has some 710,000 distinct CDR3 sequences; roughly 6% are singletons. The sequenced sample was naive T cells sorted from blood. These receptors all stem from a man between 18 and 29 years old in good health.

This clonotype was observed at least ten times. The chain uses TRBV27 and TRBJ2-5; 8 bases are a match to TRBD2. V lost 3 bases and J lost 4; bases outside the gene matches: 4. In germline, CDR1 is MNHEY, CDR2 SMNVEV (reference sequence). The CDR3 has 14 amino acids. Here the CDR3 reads CASSLVAGGETQYF. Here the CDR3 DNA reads TGTGCCAGCAGTTTGGTCGCGGGAGGAGAGACCCAGTACTTC.

The CDR3 loop reads CASSPTVGDEQYF. CDR3 sequence (DNA): TGCGCCAGCAGCCCGACCGTAGGCGACGAGCAGTACTTC. The rearrangement links TRBV5-1 to TRBJ2-7; no definite D call. Trimming took off 4 bases at V and 5 bases at J, with 13 bases between the two ends. Germline CDR1 reads SGHRS; CDR2 reads YFSETQ. This CDR3 comprises 13 residues. The complete variable domain, with remaining parts taken from reference TRBV5-1 and TRBJ2-7, reads KAGVTQTPRYLIKTRGQQVTLSCSPISGHRSVSWYQQTPGQGLQFLFEYFSETQRNKGNFPGRFSGRQFSNSRSEMNVSTLELGDSALYLCASSPTVGDEQYFGPGTRLTVT.

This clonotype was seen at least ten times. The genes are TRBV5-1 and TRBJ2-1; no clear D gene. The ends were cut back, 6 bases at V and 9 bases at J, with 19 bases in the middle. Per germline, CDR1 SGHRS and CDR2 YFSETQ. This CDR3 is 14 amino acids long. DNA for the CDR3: TGCGCCAGCACCCAGTCCCAGTCGTCAAGTGAGCAGTTCTTC. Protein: CASTQSQSSSEQFF.

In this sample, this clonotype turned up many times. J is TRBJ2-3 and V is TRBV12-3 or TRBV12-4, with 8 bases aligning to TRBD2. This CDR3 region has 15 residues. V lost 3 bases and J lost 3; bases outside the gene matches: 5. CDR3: CASSFPGLVTDTQYF. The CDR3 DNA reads TGTGCCAGCAGTTTCCCGGGACTAGTAACAGATACGCAGTATTTT.

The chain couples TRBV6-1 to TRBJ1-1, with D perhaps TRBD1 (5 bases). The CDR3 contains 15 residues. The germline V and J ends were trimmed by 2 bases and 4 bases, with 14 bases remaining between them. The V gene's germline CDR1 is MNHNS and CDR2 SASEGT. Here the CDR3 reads CASSELRVSGTEAFF. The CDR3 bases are TGTGCCAGCAGTGAACTCAGGGTGTCGGGCACTGAAGCTTTCTTT.